The 18 T cell receptor beta chains reported below all come from one sample, sequenced in a study of T cell repertoires in cytomegalovirus infection. One entry per CDR3 protein, called by TCRdb with MiXCR from the reads. The sample holds some 700,000 distinct CDR3 sequences, around 30% seen once. No antigen has been identified for these receptors. The specimen comprised cultured PBMCs, sampled from culture after CMV antigen stimulation. These receptors were collected from a human donor in good health (CMV status not recorded). Some clones in this sample may be carry-over from other donors' samples.

The V call is TRBV7-8, the J call TRBJ1-3, with 10 bases identical to TRBD1. Germline V gives CDR1 SGHVS, CDR2 FQNEAQ. The CDR3 covers 16 residues. The V segment lost 5 bases and the J segment 0 bases; nucleotides outside the gene matches: 4. The CDR3 sequence: CASSPWTGGSGNTIYF. The CDR3 coding sequence is TGTGCCAGCAGCCCGTGGACAGGGGGCTCTGGAAACACCATATATTTT.

This clonotype was seen repeatedly, ten times or more. The chain combines TRBV7-9 with TRBJ2-7; the D gene is possibly TRBD1 (6 bases). This CDR3 is 15 amino acids long. V gave up 5 bases and J gave up 0 bases, with 14 bases separating them. In germline, CDR1 is SEHNR, CDR2 FQNEAQ (reference sequence). CDR3 in DNA: TGTGCCAGCAGCAAAACCGGGACACGCTCCTACGAGCAGTACTTC. Translation gives CASSKTGTRSYEQYF.

This clonotype has only a few counts. The chain carries TRBV6-5 and TRBJ1-6; D ambiguous. The ends were cut back, 0 bases at V and 7 bases at J, with 16 bases in the middle. Germline-derived CDR1 and CDR2 are MNHEY and SVGAGI. The CDR3 has 17 residues. Here the CDR3 DNA reads TGTGCCAGCAGTTACTCGCGTTTGCAGGCTCCCAATTCACCCCTCCACTTT. This codes for CASSYSRLQAPNSPLHF.

This clonotype was detected a few times. V is TRBV10-3 and J is TRBJ2-6, with D maybe TRBD1 (6 bases). The CDR3 is made up of 15 amino acids. V was cut by 11 bases and J by 0 bases, with 14 bases left in between. CDR1 and CDR2 from the germline V gene are ENHRY and SYGVKD. The CDR3 DNA follows: TGTGCCTCTGGACAGCTTAGCTCTGGGGCCAACGTCCTGACTTTC. It is translated as CASGQLSSGANVLTF.

This clonotype occurred once. The chain carries TRBV6-5 and TRBJ1-3; perhaps TRBD1 as D (6 bases). The V gene lost 3 bases and the J gene lost 0 bases, with 12 bases spanning the gap. Germline CDR1 is MNHEY and CDR2 is SVGAGI. This CDR3 comprises 16 residues. The CDR3 sequence is CASSYSPDSSGNTIYF. The CDR3 bases are TGTGCCAGCAGTTATTCCCCGGACAGCTCTGGAAACACCATATATTTT.

This clonotype was counted many times. The chain is built from TRBV7-2 and TRBJ1-1, with TRBD1 matching over 9 bases. This CDR3 spans 13 amino acids. Germline V gene lookup returns CDR1 SGHTA and CDR2 FQGNSA. With 1 base clipped from V and 9 bases from J, the junction kept 3 bases outside the gene matches. The CDR3: CASSLVGQGKAFF. CDR3 bases: TGTGCCAGCAGCTTAGTGGGACAGGGAAAAGCTTTCTTT. The entire variable domain, with the rest obtained from reference TRBV7-2 and TRBJ1-1, is as follows: GAGVSQSPSNKVTEKGKDVELRCDPISGHTALYWYRQSLGQGLEFLIYFQGNSAPDKSGLPSDRFSAERTGGSVSTLTIQRTQQEDSAVYLCASSLVGQGKAFFGQGTRLTVV.

This clonotype was found a few times. The CDR3 DNA follows: TGTGCCAGCTCACCAGCCCCGGCTAATCAGCCCCAGCATTTT. It is translated as CASSPAPANQPQHF. The chain is built from TRBV18 and TRBJ1-5; no clear D. V was clipped by 2 bases and J by 4 bases, with 9 bases between them. The CDR3 spans 14 residues. Germline V gene data show CDR1 as KGHSH and CDR2 as LQKENI.

The gene calls are TRBV7-2 and TRBJ1-2, with 10 positions matching TRBD1. The V segment lost 2 bases and the J segment 1 base; nucleotides outside the gene matches: 7. CDR3 size: 17 residues. Germline CDR1 SGHTA, CDR2 FQGNSA. This CDR3 reads CASSLLTGGTYNYGYTF. CDR3 sequence (DNA): TGTGCCAGCAGCTTATTGACAGGGGGCACGTATAACTATGGCTACACCTTC.

With respect to this clonotype: Being one base from a much bigger clone, this may be a read error. It is likely a read error, because the conserved phenylalanine at the end of the CDR3 is missing. CDR3 DNA: TGTGCCAGCAGGGACCGAATGAACACTGAAGCTTTCCTT. As protein: CASRDRMNTEAFL. The chain carries TRBV6-2 or TRBV6-3 and TRBJ1-1; D is uncertain. Germline-derived CDR1 and CDR2 are MNHEY and SVGEGT. The ends were cut back, 6 bases at V and 0 bases at J, with 8 bases in the middle. This CDR3 region has 13 residues.

The chain links TRBV7-9 to TRBJ2-6, with 13 bases lining up with TRBD2. Germline V gene sequence: CDR1 SEHNR, CDR2 FQNEAQ (reference sequence). This CDR3 comprises 19 residues. V was pared by 2 bases and J by 0 bases, with 4 bases of the junction left unmatched. CDR3 in amino acids: CASSLLGTSGTSGANVLTF. CDR3 DNA: TGTGCCAGCAGCTTACTAGGGACTAGCGGGACCTCTGGGGCCAACGTCCTGACTTTC.

The rearrangement joins TRBV7-9 to TRBJ2-7; TRBD1 is a possible D gene (5 bases). Trimming shortened V by 4 bases and J by 5 bases, and 9 bases separated the two germline ends. Germline V gene lookup returns CDR1 SEHNR and CDR2 FQNEAQ (reference sequence). The CDR3 is 12 amino acids. This CDR3 is CASSSRGHEQYF. The CDR3 DNA reads TGTGCCAGCAGCTCAAGGGGCCACGAGCAGTACTTC.

This sequence joins TRBV11-2 and TRBJ2-1; 7 positions agree with TRBD1. Looked up from germline, CDR1 is SGHAT and CDR2 is FQNNGV. The CDR3 contains 14 residues. V shed 5 bases and J 9 bases; nucleotides not matched to a gene: 10. CDR3 nucleotide sequence: TGTGCCAGCAGCCCCTGGAAACAGGGGATTGAGCAGTTCTTC. This codes for CASSPWKQGIEQFF.

V is TRBV19 and J is TRBJ2-3; possible D gene TRBD1, 6 bases. The length of the CDR3 is 15 residues. V lost 2 bases and J lost 1, with 10 bases in between. The V gene's germline CDR1 is LNHDA and CDR2 SQIVND (reference sequence). CDR3 nucleotide sequence: TGTGCCAGTAGTATAACTGGGGGCGGCACAGATACGCAGTATTTT. The encoded protein is CASSITGGGTDTQYF. The full variable domain, completed using reference TRBV19 and TRBJ2-3, is DGGITQSPKYLFRKEGQNVTLSCEQNLNHDAMYWYRQDPGQGLRLIYYSQIVNDFQKGDIAEGYSVSREKKESFPLTVTSAQKNPTAFYLCASSITGGGTDTQYFGPGTRLTVL.

J is TRBJ1-1 and V is TRBV28; D call uncertain. Germline CDR1 MDHEN, CDR2 SYDVKM. Deletions cut 5 bases from V and 2 bases from J, with 12 bases between. The CDR3 runs 14 residues. The chain's CDR3 is CASSTVDGNTEAFF. Here the CDR3 DNA reads TGTGCCAGCAGTACCGTAGACGGTAACACTGAAGCTTTCTTT.

This chain joins TRBV19 and TRBJ2-1, with D hard to call. The ends were cut back, 7 bases at V and 7 bases at J, with 17 bases in the middle. The CDR3 loop spans 14 amino acids. Germline CDR1 and CDR2: LNHDA and SQIVND (reference sequence). CDR3 DNA sequence: TGTGCCAGTACTTATAACCGGGCCGTGAATGAGCAGTTCTTC. Protein sequence: CASTYNRAVNEQFF.

This clonotype was picked up a small number of times. J is TRBJ2-1 and V is TRBV4-1; TRBD2 matches 7 bases. The CDR3 spans 19 residues. Germline lookup yields CDR1 MGHRA and CDR2 YSYEKL. The V and J ends lost 1 base and 0 bases, in that order; junction bases with no gene match: 12. CDR3 amino acids: CASSQAWGIAGHSYNEQFF. The DNA for the CDR3 is TGCGCCAGCAGCCAAGCTTGGGGAATAGCGGGTCACTCCTACAATGAGCAGTTCTTC.

V gene TRBV4-3 combines with J gene TRBJ2-7; 7 bases are a match to TRBD2. Trimming at V came to 0 bases and at J to 6 bases, leaving 8 bases not matched to a gene. This CDR3 comprises 15 residues. Germline V gene sequence: CDR1 LGHNA, CDR2 YSLEER. CDR3 DNA sequence: TGCGCCAGCAGCCAAGAAAACGGCGGGAGAAGCGAGCAGTACTTC. This codes for CASSQENGGRSEQYF.

The chain is built from TRBV18 and TRBJ1-2; D is undetermined. This CDR3 has 14 residues. Trimming cost V 3 bases and J 5 bases, with 13 bases left between them. Looked up from germline, CDR1 is KGHSH and CDR2 is LQKENI. CDR3 amino acids: CASSPRIDDYGYTF. CDR3 sequence (DNA): TGTGCCAGCTCACCCAGGATAGACGATTATGGCTACACCTTC.